This T cell receptor (beta chain) derives from a study of spatial heterogeneity in lung cancer. Germline loops: CDR1 SGHVS, CDR2 FQNEAQ. The CDR3 spans 14 residues. Trimming stripped 7 bases from V and 5 bases from J, with 14 bases between. Regarding time point: sample taken at primary tumor resection. Sequencing was performed on whole RNA extracted from tumor and nontumor lung tissue, or from frozen PBMC, and the material was left unsorted. TCRdb itself ran the 5' RACE reads through MiXCR, one entry per CDR3 protein. The table shows about 85,000 distinct CDR3 sequences, with about 20% occurring only once. This clonotype appeared many times.

The sequenced sample was PBMCs, obtained at surgery. This clonotype was sampled from a male donor with early-stage non-small cell lung cancer. The rearrangement uses TRBV7-8 and TRBJ1-4; TRBD1 is a possible D gene (6 bases). This chain's CDR3 is CASTNREGNEKLFF. The CDR3 nucleotides are TGTGCCAGCACCAACAGGGAGGGCAATGAAAAACTGTTTTTT.